This T cell receptor (beta chain) was sequenced for a study of cytomegalovirus exposure and HLA in healthy donors (dated by TCRdb to between 2016 and 2019). Regarding the study in general: An earlier analysis of fewer than 750 of the donors reported under 300 Gb of sequence data and roughly 120 million unique TCR beta sequences obtained from about 179 million T cells. Among a few hundred genotyped donors of the cohort, an average of around 240,000 unique TCR beta nucleotide sequences were sequenced per donor, around 20% of them non-productive. About 280 gigabases of sequencing data and 75 million to 85 million unique TCR sequences made up an early release that covered approximately 650 HLA-typed donors. Along with the approximately 650-subject first cohort, a separate validation cohort of over a hundred different subjects was used. Typing coverage varied by locus: about 620-630 donors for A, B, C, DRB1 and DQB1; about 520 for DQA1; more than 600 for DPA1; some 470 for DPB1. In the later analysis, no new phenotypic data were used to find candidate immune exposures; instead, reliance was placed on TCR beta sequences and their occurrence across donors. Class I and class II HLA loci were covered by the typing at four-digit resolution. Of the roughly 400 genotyped donors, 75% to 85% were placed in the genetic ancestry cluster associated with self-reported Caucasian donors. Using immunosequencing, the study profiled T cell repertoires from fewer than 700 subjects and related those repertoires to cytomegalovirus serostatus. Donor age, sex, ethnicity and CMV serostatus were compiled together with the repertoire data. A later genetic analysis took genome-wide SNP genotypes for about 55% of the 666 donors and used that subset as a discovery cohort. A later analysis re-analyzed previously published TCR beta repertoires from 666 donors and added high-resolution HLA genotyping to study TCR occurrence patterns. Several DR-DQ haplotypes were treated as single units for association and clustering because of strong linkage in the cohort. The study aimed to test whether signatures of past pathogen exposure could be identified by cataloging public T cell receptors. Every discovery cohort repertoire had been produced on one sequencing platform. An earlier analysis of approximately 630 of the donors applied high-throughput TCR beta sequencing to assess whether each TCR beta V gene segment acted as functional or pseudogenic. High-throughput TCR immunosequencing, statistical association of individual TCRs with disease status, and machine learning were combined to predict cytomegalovirus infection status.

The cohort was made up of under 800 healthy bone marrow donors. At the time of sampling, every cohort member was nominally healthy, though immune exposures that went unrecorded were likely present. The donor was CMV seropositive and belonged to the group of 250 to 300 seropositive cohort members. Every donor gave a peripheral blood sample, and the peripheral blood mononuclear cells from that sample were used for TCR beta sequencing. Genomic DNA extraction from the blood cell samples was performed with the Qiagen DNeasy Blood Extraction Kit. General study outcomes and caveats: In this cohort, only TCR beta chains were sequenced, and detectable features were limited by the absence of alpha or paired-chain data. A later analysis found that most CMV-associated TCR beta chains appeared HLA-restricted, with HLA associations seemingly driven largely by CMV exposure. A further reported finding was that TCR beta sequences accurately predicted the HLA-A and HLA-B alleles for most subjects in the first cohort. When HLA alleles, especially DR and DQ, strongly co-occurred, attributing TCR associations to individual alleles was difficult. According to the authors, the approach could potentially be generalized to other disease states and immunological phenotypes. Because some donors lacked HLA typing at each locus, the association tests relied only on the typed subset. According to a later genetic analysis, donors in an Asian-associated ancestry cluster had fewer N-insertions in productive TCRs than the approximately 690-donor mean. Most TCR sequences were observed very rarely across donors, whereas some public TCRs were present in many individuals. Because counts were too low, some 17 rarely observed V segments, including chromosome 9 orphons, were left out of the earlier analysis of some 600 of the donors. An association between a missense DCLRE1C variant and V-gene and J-gene trimming of TCR beta chains was found in a later genetic analysis and replicated in an independent cohort. An earlier analysis of approximately 500 of the donors showed that most TCR beta V segments appeared in productive rearrangements either about 87% or about 30% of the time, which broadly matched IMGT annotations. Sequencing depth was assumed to be roughly uniform across donors in the presence/absence analyses, though that assumption may not hold. Because the 87-base-pair reads could not distinguish some IMGT-functional V segments, including TRBV6-2 and TRBV6-3, those segments were excluded. A later analysis associated about 18,000 TCR beta sequences with specific HLA alleles at a false discovery rate of 0.05. According to a later analysis, TCR association rates differed among HLA loci, with DRB1 alleles showing the most associated TCRs and HLA-C alleles showing the fewest. In both the original and validation cohorts, the classifier was reported to diagnose cytomegalovirus status with high specificity and sensitivity. Linkage disequilibrium might explain the correlated functional status among segregating V segments, but an unknown experimental factor could not be ruled out. A later analysis reported that several top co-occurrence clusters appeared linked to parvovirus B19, influenza, CMV and Epstein-Barr virus. In a later analysis, HLA-associated TCR beta chains were found to be more clonally expanded and to have lower generation probabilities than equally common non-associated chains. Immune exposure information for the cohort was limited to CMV serostatus. In vitro tests confirmed that a few of the cytomegalovirus-associated TCR beta chains recognize cytomegalovirus antigens. A total of 150 to 200 TCR beta chains were listed by the study as associated with cytomegalovirus. The sequencing pipeline was judged likely to have produced a cluster of highly shared sequence variants as a technical artifact.

The library was built by means of the immunoSEQ multiplex PCR assay. For the multiplex PCR, a mixture combining 60 forward primers for TCR Vbeta segments and 13 reverse primers for TCR Jbeta segments was used. The CDR3 region of rearranged TCR beta genes was amplified from genomic DNA with a multiplex PCR assay. On the Illumina HiSeq System, the amplified TCR beta libraries were sequenced as 87-base-pair reads. Processing in the source paper ran as follows. A later analysis tallied tens of millions of unique TCR beta chains across the roughly 610 repertoires, and roughly 11 million of those chains were shared by two or more donors. To remove PCR and sequencing errors, raw reads were error-corrected and collapsed into unique sequences using a nearest-neighbor algorithm that merged closely related sequences. To assign V, D and J gene segments, CDR3 sequences were aligned to IMGT reference sequences. For a sequence to be retained, at least a six-nucleotide match to both a V gene segment and a J gene segment was required. Rearrangements were classified as productive when the CDR3 lacked stop codons and remained in frame with V and J, and all other rearrangements were classified as non-productive. Following IMGT convention, CDR3 was defined as the stretch from the second conserved V-encoded cysteine up to the conserved J-encoded phenylalanine. The earlier analysis of about 640 of the donors excluded any sequence lacking an unambiguous match to a single V gene segment. An earlier analysis of 500 to 600 of the donors classified V segments as functional when productive rearrangements were above 56.7% and as segregating when the standard deviation between donors was above 5%. A statistical classification framework was developed to diagnose cytomegalovirus status using the catalog of TCR beta chain sequences. A later analysis assigned V and J genes by comparing TCR nucleotide sequences with IMGT/GENE-DB human TR gene sequences. In a later analysis, CDR3 sequences and most-parsimonious VDJ recombination scenarios were assigned using the TCRdist pipeline. In a later analysis, each TCR beta chain was defined by its CDR3 amino acid sequence together with its V-gene family, and reads lacking a unique V-gene family were excluded. To address suspected cross-contamination and a sequencing artifact, a later analysis removed around 600 highly shared, low-generation-probability nucleotide sequences. For each public chain, a later analysis derived a clonal expansion index from normalized ranks of inferred template counts within each repertoire. In a later analysis, generation probabilities were computed with a VDJ recombination model fitted to out-of-frame rearrangements, and the resulting probabilities were checked against IGoR. In a later analysis, TCR-TCR, TCR-HLA and TCR-CMV co-occurrence was scored with hypergeometric tests, and a repertoire-size bias correction was applied to TCR pairs. In a later analysis, false discovery rates were estimated by permuting HLA or CMV assignments 20 times. In a later analysis, co-occurring TCRs were grouped using DBSCAN, with TCRdist sequence similarity added in when clustering inside HLA-allele-positive subsets. Co-occurrence clustering excluded repertoires with fewer than 30,000 or more than 120,000 public chains, plus five with anomalous nucleotide sharing. In its TCRdb copy, this immuneACCESS table keeps in-frame sequences only and misses some clones. Where compared with another copy, unresolved V genes explain less than half of these, and the others have no known cause. The D gene and trimming were derived from the DNA, and the V and J assignments and clone size from that table. The sample yields 90,000 or so clones; over 55% were counted once. The ten top clones hold 5.5% to 6% of the sample.

From the cysteine through the phenylalanine, the CDR3 covers 13 amino acids. Here the CDR3 DNA is all that survives: 39 bases in frame from base 1. CDR1 and CDR2 are drawn from the germline V gene (reference sequence): MNHEY, SMNVEV. This clone came up a few times. Its antigen target is currently unknown. An end of the junction does not agree with germline; a read error may underlie this. This receptor was obtained from a boy aged 5-17 years in good health and CMV-seropositive. The chain couples TRBV27 to TRBJ1-2; tentative D gene TRBD1, with 6 bases matching. Sequencing used PBMCs. The nucleotides are TGTGCCAGCAGCCAAGGGGACATGACACGCTACCCCTTC. This codes for CASSQGDMTRYPF.